A selection of T cell receptor beta chains follows, all from one sample in a study of T cells after yellow fever vaccination. TCRdb fed the 5' RACE reads into MiXCR, producing one record per CDR3 protein. This table holds fewer than 400,000 distinct CDR3 sequences, about 10% found once. Here the sequenced sample was CD4+ T cells sorted from PBMCs, taken 45 days after the yellow fever booster vaccination. All receptors come from a man in his late teens or twenties who received the YFV17D yellow fever vaccine. CDR3s include the opening cysteine and the closing phenylalanine or tryptophan. D genes are given only for firm matches. A clone size is listed for some rows: how often the clone was seen (once, few, many), or a class if it is expanded.

j_call clone_size d_call v_call cdr3_aa cdr3_nt
TRBJ2-1 many NA TRBV3-1 CASSQSPENEQFF TGTGCCAGCAGCCAGTCTCCGGAAAATGAGCAGTTCTTC
TRBJ2-3 few TRBD1 TRBV5-6 CASSSFQGAKDTQYF TGTGCCAGCAGCTCGTTCCAGGGGGCAAAAGATACGCAGTATTTT
TRBJ1-5 few NA TRBV27 CASSLRGFPPGGNQPQHF TGTGCCAGCAGTTTAAGAGGGTTCCCTCCCGGGGGCAATCAGCCCCAGCATTTT
TRBJ1-1 few TRBD1 TRBV6-5 CASSRGLWNTEAFF TGTGCCAGCAGCAGGGGGCTTTGGAACACTGAAGCTTTCTTT
TRBJ2-1 many NA TRBV5-1 CASSLSAAYNEQFF TGCGCCAGCAGCTTGTCAGCGGCTTACAATGAGCAGTTCTTC
TRBJ1-1 few NA TRBV7-3 CASSTTGQNTEAFF TGTGCCAGCAGCACCACGGGACAGAACACTGAAGCTTTCTTT
TRBJ2-1 few TRBD2 TRBV24-1 CATSDPAGGTYNEQFF TGTGCCACCAGTGATCCAGCGGGGGGTACCTACAATGAGCAGTTCTTC
TRBJ2-5 NA TRBD2 TRBV29-1 CSVGPAGGETQYF TGCAGCGTTGGTCCAGCCGGGGGGGAGACCCAGTACTTC
TRBJ2-6 many NA TRBV7-2 CASSLTWGSGANVLTF TGTGCCAGCAGCTTAACATGGGGCTCTGGGGCCAACGTCCTGACTTTC
TRBJ1-2 few TRBD1 TRBV6-5 CASRSTGSPNYGYTF TGTGCCAGCAGGTCGACAGGGAGCCCCAACTATGGCTACACCTTC
TRBJ2-2 NA NA TRBV24-1 CATSDTYNTGELFF TGTGCCACCAGTGATACTTATAACACCGGGGAGCTGTTTTTT
TRBJ2-5 NA TRBD2 TRBV28 CASSPGGGAVGTQYF TGTGCCAGCAGTCCCGGCGGGGGGGCGGTCGGGACCCAGTACTTC
TRBJ1-5 NA NA TRBV11-2 CASSLVGGIGQPQHF TGTGCCAGCAGCTTAGTGGGGGGTATCGGGCAGCCCCAGCATTTT
TRBJ2-2 NA NA TRBV4-2 CASSGTRTGELFF TGTGCCAGCAGCGGGACCCGCACCGGGGAGCTGTTTTTT
TRBJ1-1 few NA TRBV29-1 CSVGALNTEAFF TGCAGCGTCGGGGCCTTGAACACTGAAGCTTTCTTT
TRBJ2-1 few TRBD1 TRBV7-2 CASSLEQGARIHFF TGTGCCAGCAGCCTGGAACAGGGGGCCCGCATCCATTTCTTC
TRBJ1-1 NA NA TRBV9 CASSVTASTEAFF TGTGCCAGCAGTGTGACAGCTAGTACTGAAGCTTTCTTT
TRBJ1-5 NA NA TRBV18 CASSRGGAHNQPQHF TGTGCCAGCTCGCGGGGGGGGGCCCACAATCAGCCCCAGCATTTT
TRBJ1-5 NA NA TRBV30 CAWSAGPRYNQPQHF TGTGCCTGGAGTGCGGGACCCCGCTACAATCAGCCCCAGCATTTT
TRBJ2-1 NA TRBD2 TRBV7-2 CASSLVGTSGNYNEQFF TGTGCCAGCAGCTTAGTAGGGACTAGCGGAAACTACAATGAGCAGTTCTTC
TRBJ2-5 NA NA TRBV4-1 CASSPGGGALQETQYF TGCGCCAGCAGCCCGGGTGGCGGGGCCCTCCAAGAGACCCAGTACTTC
TRBJ2-3 NA TRBD2 TRBV4-3 CASSQDGGSGARTDTQYF TGCGCCAGCAGCCAAGATGGCGGTAGCGGGGCACGCACAGATACGCAGTATTTT
TRBJ2-3 few TRBD2 TRBV5-1 CASSSLAGGPHATDTQYF TGCGCCAGCAGCTCGCTAGCGGGGGGGCCGCATGCCACAGATACGCAGTATTTT
TRBJ2-6 NA TRBD2 TRBV18 CASSRAIAGGQSNGANVLTF TGTGCCAGCTCACGAGCTATAGCGGGGGGCCAATCCAACGGGGCCAACGTCCTGACTTTC
TRBJ2-5 NA NA TRBV6-2/TRBV6-3 CAGTHRGQETQYF TGTGCCGGGACCCACAGAGGCCAAGAGACCCAGTACTTC
TRBJ1-1 NA TRBD1 TRBV6-6 CASSYQGENTEAFF TGTGCCAGCAGTTATCAGGGGGAGAACACTGAAGCTTTCTTT
TRBJ2-5 few TRBD1 TRBV7-2 CASSFDRGYETQYF TGTGCCAGCAGCTTCGACAGGGGGTATGAGACCCAGTACTTC
TRBJ1-2 few TRBD1 TRBV28 CASEQGARGYTF TGTGCCAGCGAACAGGGGGCGCGCGGCTACACCTTC
TRBJ2-1 NA TRBD1 TRBV6-2/TRBV6-3 CATSDRVSEQFF TGTGCCACCTCCGACAGGGTCTCTGAGCAGTTCTTC
TRBJ2-7 NA TRBD1 TRBV11-2 CASSLVGTGTSYEQYF TGTGCCAGCAGCTTAGTAGGGACAGGGACCTCCTACGAGCAGTACTTC
TRBJ1-1 few TRBD1 TRBV6-5 CASSYDHRGRAEAFF TGTGCCAGCAGTTACGACCACAGGGGGAGGGCTGAAGCTTTCTTT
TRBJ1-1 once TRBD1 TRBV2 CASSEGGGWTEAFF TGTGCCAGCAGTGAAGGAGGGGGCTGGACTGAAGCTTTCTTT
TRBJ2-5 few NA TRBV5-5 CASSLVGSGQETQYF TGTGCCAGCAGCTTGGTGGGATCCGGTCAAGAGACCCAGTACTTC
TRBJ2-3 NA TRBD2 TRBV6-2/TRBV6-3 CASSRATSGGTDTQYF TGTGCCAGCAGCCGAGCGACTAGCGGGGGCACAGATACGCAGTATTTT
TRBJ1-1 few TRBD1 TRBV30 CAWRRQGLREAFF TGTGCCTGGCGGCGACAGGGCTTGAGGGAAGCTTTCTTT
TRBJ1-2 NA TRBD1 TRBV7-2 CASSLNSGQGYTF TGTGCCAGCAGCTTAAATTCGGGACAGGGCTACACCTTC
TRBJ2-5 many TRBD1 TRBV5-4 CASSLGDSQETQYF TGTGCCAGCAGCTTGGGGGACAGCCAAGAGACCCAGTACTTC
TRBJ1-6 NA NA TRBV9 CASSRGQALLYNSPLHF TGTGCCAGCAGCCGAGGGCAGGCACTTCTGTATAATTCACCCCTCCACTTT
TRBJ2-7 few NA TRBV7-2 CASSHPRNYEQYF TGTGCCAGCAGCCACCCCCGGAATTACGAGCAGTACTTC